The rows below give T cell receptor beta chains drawn from one sample of a study of response to subunit inactivated influenza vaccine. TCRdb re-called the RT-PCR reads through MiXCR, storing one row per CDR3 protein. The sample has hundreds of thousands of distinct CDR3 sequences; less than 20% are singletons. The sample here was PBMCs from blood, taken roughly 5 days after vaccination. All receptors derive from a man between 50 and 59 years old who received an inactivated influenza vaccine. Each CDR3 is given with its conserved first and last residue. D genes are given only for firm matches. Size values are once, few and many counts, or a class for expanded clones, and some rows have none.

J: TRBJ1-2
V: TRBV6-5
D: -
size: few
DNA: TGTGCCAGCAGTGGGGACTGGTATGGCTACACCTTC
CDR3: CASSGDWYGYTF

J: TRBJ1-5
V: TRBV20-1
D: -
size: few
DNA: TGCAGTGCTCAGACTGCGGGACACCTCAATCAGCCCCAGCATTTT
CDR3: CSAQTAGHLNQPQHF

J: TRBJ2-1
V: TRBV6-1
D: TRBD2
size: -
DNA: TGTGCCAGCAGTGAGACTAGCGGGTCCCTAGGTGAGCAGTTCTTC
CDR3: CASSETSGSLGEQFF

J: TRBJ2-7
V: TRBV7-9
D: TRBD1
size: few
DNA: TGTGCCAGCAGCCCCAAAGTGCGGGACAGGGTCCACGAGCAGTACTTC
CDR3: CASSPKVRDRVHEQYF

J: TRBJ2-7
V: TRBV6-5
D: -
size: -
DNA: TGTGCCAGCAGTTACTCGAGTCGGCGGGGTAGGGACGAGCAGTACTTC
CDR3: CASSYSSRRGRDEQYF

J: TRBJ2-7
V: TRBV12-3/TRBV12-4
D: -
size: few
DNA: TGTGCCAGCGCCCAGGGCTACGAGCAGTACTTC
CDR3: CASAQGYEQYF

J: TRBJ2-1
V: TRBV18
D: -
size: -
DNA: TGTGCCAGCTCCATAACCGGGGGCCTATACAATGAGCAGTTCTTC
CDR3: CASSITGGLYNEQFF

J: TRBJ2-7
V: TRBV20-1
D: TRBD2
size: -
DNA: TGCAGTGCTAGAGAACCTAGCGGGAGAAGGTCTCAGCAGTACTTC
CDR3: CSAREPSGRRSQQYF

J: TRBJ2-3
V: TRBV4-2
D: -
size: -
DNA: TGTGCCAGCAGCCCGGGCGATTGGGGGGGCCTCACAGATACGCAGTATTTT
CDR3: CASSPGDWGGLTDTQYF

J: TRBJ2-7
V: TRBV10-3
D: TRBD2
size: many
DNA: TGTGCCATCAGTGAAGCGGGAGCGGTAGACGAGCAGTACTTC
CDR3: CAISEAGAVDEQYF

J: TRBJ2-7
V: TRBV7-6
D: TRBD1
size: -
DNA: TGTGCCAGCAGCTCCCCCGGGACAGGGGGCGAGCAGTACTTC
CDR3: CASSSPGTGGEQYF

J: TRBJ2-4
V: TRBV12-3/TRBV12-4
D: -
size: -
DNA: TGTGCCAGCAGTTTGGAATCCCCCAAAAACATTCAGTACTTC
CDR3: CASSLESPKNIQYF

J: TRBJ2-1
V: TRBV28
D: -
size: -
DNA: TGTGCCAGTACTGAGGGATCCTACAATGAGCAGTTCTTC
CDR3: CASTEGSYNEQFF

J: TRBJ1-4
V: TRBV7-2
D: -
size: few
DNA: TGTGCCAGCAGCCAGAGGGACATCGCAACTAATGAAAAACTGTTTTTT
CDR3: CASSQRDIATNEKLFF

J: TRBJ2-2
V: TRBV6-5
D: TRBD1
size: few
DNA: TGTGCCAGCAGTTCTTACAGGGGATGGGGCGGGGAGCTGTTTTTT
CDR3: CASSSYRGWGGELFF

J: TRBJ1-1
V: TRBV29-1
D: -
size: many
DNA: TGCAGCGTGCGAGATGGGGTGGGTTTGTACACTGAAGCTTTCTTT
CDR3: CSVRDGVGLYTEAFF

J: TRBJ1-6
V: TRBV2
D: -
size: -
DNA: TGTGCCAGCAGTGACAGAACCTCACCCCTCCACTTT
CDR3: CASSDRTSPLHF

J: TRBJ2-5
V: TRBV20-1
D: -
size: many
DNA: TGCAGTGCCGCCCCTCTTAGCGCAGGGGAGACCCAGTACTTC
CDR3: CSAAPLSAGETQYF

J: TRBJ2-5
V: TRBV7-8
D: TRBD1
size: once
DNA: TGTGCCAGCAGCTCCGGGACAGGGAGAGGGGTGGAGACCAAGTACTTC
CDR3: CASSSGTGRGVETKYF

J: TRBJ1-4
V: TRBV12-3/TRBV12-4
D: TRBD1
size: few
DNA: TGTGCCAGCAGTTTGGGGACAGGGAGTGAAAAACTGTTTTTT
CDR3: CASSLGTGSEKLFF

J: TRBJ2-5
V: TRBV4-3
D: TRBD1
size: few
DNA: TGCGCCAGCAACCGACCAGCAGGGGGATGTCAAGAGACCCAGTACTTC
CDR3: CASNRPAGGCQETQYF

J: TRBJ2-3
V: TRBV24-1
D: -
size: -
DNA: TGTGCCACCAGTCGCCGGGACATTAACACAGATACGCAGTATTTT
CDR3: CATSRRDINTDTQYF

J: TRBJ2-3
V: TRBV5-6
D: TRBD2
size: few
DNA: TGTGCCAGCAGCTTGCTCAGCGGGGAAATAACAGATACGCAGTATTTT
CDR3: CASSLLSGEITDTQYF

J: TRBJ2-3
V: TRBV11-2
D: TRBD2
size: few
DNA: TGTGCCAGCAGGGTTAGCGGGGGCCGAGATACGCAGTATTTT
CDR3: CASRVSGGRDTQYF

J: TRBJ2-3
V: TRBV3-1
D: TRBD1
size: -
DNA: TGTGCCAGCAGCCAAGGTTCGGCAGGGGGAGATACGCAGTATTTT
CDR3: CASSQGSAGGDTQYF

J: TRBJ2-7
V: TRBV15
D: -
size: -
DNA: TGTGCCACCAGCAGAGAACGATCCAGCTCCTACGAGCAGTACTTC
CDR3: CATSRERSSSYEQYF

J: TRBJ2-1
V: TRBV15
D: -
size: -
DNA: TGTGCCACCAGCGGCCGGTGGGACAATGAGCAGTTCTTC
CDR3: CATSGRWDNEQFF

J: TRBJ2-2
V: TRBV9
D: TRBD1
size: -
DNA: TGTGCCAGCAGCGTAACCGGGACAGGGGGGACCGGGGAGCTGTTTTTT
CDR3: CASSVTGTGGTGELFF

J: TRBJ2-2
V: TRBV20-1
D: -
size: -
DNA: TGCAGTGCTAGAGATCGGAGGAGAGGGGAAGCCGGGGAGCTGTTTTTT
CDR3: CSARDRRRGEAGELFF

J: TRBJ2-3
V: TRBV12-3/TRBV12-4
D: -
size: -
DNA: TGTGCCAGCAGTTTTCGGTTTACTAGCCCCACAGATACGCAGTATTTT
CDR3: CASSFRFTSPTDTQYF

J: TRBJ2-2
V: TRBV20-1
D: TRBD1
size: few
DNA: TGCAGTGCTAGAGGAGAAATTGGACAGGCGAACACCGGGGAGCTGTTTTTT
CDR3: CSARGEIGQANTGELFF

J: TRBJ1-6
V: TRBV5-6
D: -
size: few
DNA: TGTGCCAGCAGCTTGGTGGTCAGCAATTCACCCCTCCACTTT
CDR3: CASSLVVSNSPLHF

J: TRBJ1-2
V: TRBV7-8
D: TRBD1
size: -
DNA: TGTGCCAGCAGCTCGACAGGGGACGGCTACACCTTC
CDR3: CASSSTGDGYTF

J: TRBJ2-1
V: TRBV20-1
D: TRBD2
size: -
DNA: TGCAGTGCCCCACAGCGGGGGAGATGGAGCTCCTACAATGAGCAGTTCTTC
CDR3: CSAPQRGRWSSYNEQFF

J: TRBJ2-1
V: TRBV11-2
D: TRBD2
size: -
DNA: TGTGCCAGCAGCTTGGGCGGGGGGTACATCAATGAGCAGTTCTTC
CDR3: CASSLGGGYINEQFF

J: TRBJ1-2
V: TRBV24-1
D: -
size: many
DNA: TGTGCCACCAGTGAGCGGGACCATGGCTACACCTTC
CDR3: CATSERDHGYTF

J: TRBJ2-5
V: TRBV28
D: TRBD2
size: -
DNA: TGTGCCAGCAGACCAGGACTAGCGGGAGGTTTTAGGGAGACCCAGTACTTC
CDR3: CASRPGLAGGFRETQYF